This entry describes one T cell receptor beta chain. Its antigen is as yet unknown. The observed sequence ends 3 residues before the CDR3 terminus, with the missing tail filled in from the germline J gene. This CDR3 region has 15 residues. V was clipped by 7 bases and J by 1 base; unmatched bases: 5. CDR1 SNHLY and CDR2 FYNNEI come from the germline V gene. These data are taken from a study of T cells in women clearing cervical HPV infection. Study-level results: Cases carried less TRBV6-7 than controls: roughly 0.11% versus 0.16%.

The table came from immunoSEQ multiplex PCR; TCRdb's copy has only in-frame clones and leaves some out. Here the sample table reports 21,000 or so clones. The genes are TRBV2 and TRBJ2-2; 8 nucleotides line up with TRBD2. The sequenced sample consisted of blood buffy coat. The clonotype originates from a woman between 18 and 75 years old with a cervical HPV16 infection that either progressed to CIN3+ or cleared (not recorded which). CDR3 DNA (partial): TGTGCCAGCATGACTGCGGGGGGGAACACCGGGGAG. Its protein is CASMTAGGNTGE. The whole CDR3 region reads CASMTAGGNTGELFF. Supplemented by reference TRBV2 and TRBJ2-2, the full variable domain reads EPEVTQTPSHQVTQMGQEVILRCVPISNHLYFYWYRQILGQKVEFLVSFYNNEISEKSEIFDDQFSVERPDGSNFTLKIRSTKLEDSAMYFCASMTAGGNTGELFFGEGSRLTVL.